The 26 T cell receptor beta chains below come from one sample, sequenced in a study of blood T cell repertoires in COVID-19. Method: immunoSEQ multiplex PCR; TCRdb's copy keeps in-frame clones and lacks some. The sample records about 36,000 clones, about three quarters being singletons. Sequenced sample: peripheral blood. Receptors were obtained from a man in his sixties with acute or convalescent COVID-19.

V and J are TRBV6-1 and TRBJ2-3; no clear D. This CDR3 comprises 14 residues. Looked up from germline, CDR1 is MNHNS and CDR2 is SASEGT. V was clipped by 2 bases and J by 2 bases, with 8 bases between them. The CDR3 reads CASSESHNTDTQYF. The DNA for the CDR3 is TGTGCCAGCAGTGAATCACATAACACAGATACGCAGTATTTT.

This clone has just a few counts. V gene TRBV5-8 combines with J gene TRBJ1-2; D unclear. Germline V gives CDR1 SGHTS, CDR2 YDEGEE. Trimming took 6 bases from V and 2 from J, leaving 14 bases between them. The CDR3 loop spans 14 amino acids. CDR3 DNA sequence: TGTGCCAGCATCTCACTCGGAGGGAACTATGGCTACACCTTC. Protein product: CASISLGGNYGYTF.

CDR3 nucleotides: TGTGCCACCCGGACAGGGACAAACACCGGGGAGCTGTTTTTT. Its protein is CATRTGTNTGELFF. The V call is TRBV6-5, the J call TRBJ2-2, with 8 bases identical to TRBD1. V dropped 10 bases and J dropped 2; count of bases not matched to a gene: 6. The CDR3 is 14 amino acids. The germline gives CDR1 MNHEY, CDR2 SVGAGI.

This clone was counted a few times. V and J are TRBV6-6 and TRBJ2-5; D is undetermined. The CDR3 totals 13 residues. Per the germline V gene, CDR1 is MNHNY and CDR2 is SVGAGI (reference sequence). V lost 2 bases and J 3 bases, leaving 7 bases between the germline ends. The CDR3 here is CASSYDYKETQYF. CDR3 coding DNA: TGTGCCAGCAGTTACGATTACAAAGAGACCCAGTACTTC.

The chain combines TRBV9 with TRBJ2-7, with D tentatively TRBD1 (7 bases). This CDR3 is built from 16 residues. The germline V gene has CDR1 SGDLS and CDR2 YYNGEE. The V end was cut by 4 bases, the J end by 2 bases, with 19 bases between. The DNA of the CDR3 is TGTGCCAGCAGCTCAGAGGGGGCGGGAAATCCCTACGAGCAGTACTTC. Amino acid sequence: CASSSEGAGNPYEQYF.

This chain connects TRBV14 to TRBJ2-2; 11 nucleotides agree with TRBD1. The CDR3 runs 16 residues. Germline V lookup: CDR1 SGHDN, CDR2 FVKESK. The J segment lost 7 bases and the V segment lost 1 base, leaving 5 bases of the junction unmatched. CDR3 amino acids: CASSQAGQGAYGELFF. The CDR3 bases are TGTGCCAGCAGCCAAGCTGGACAGGGGGCCTACGGGGAGCTGTTTTTT.

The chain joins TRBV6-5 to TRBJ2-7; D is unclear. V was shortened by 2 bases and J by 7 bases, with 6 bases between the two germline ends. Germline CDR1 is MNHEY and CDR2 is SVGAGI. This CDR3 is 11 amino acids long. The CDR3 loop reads CASSYRVEQYF. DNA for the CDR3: TGTGCCAGCAGTTACCGGGTAGAGCAGTACTTC.

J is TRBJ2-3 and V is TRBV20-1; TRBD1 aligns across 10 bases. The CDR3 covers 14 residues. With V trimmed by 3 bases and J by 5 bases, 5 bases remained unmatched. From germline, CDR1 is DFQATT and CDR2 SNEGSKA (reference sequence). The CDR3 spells CSASRTGGRDTQYF. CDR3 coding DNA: TGCAGTGCTAGTAGGACAGGGGGTCGAGATACGCAGTATTTT.

CDR3 loop: CASSYVTGRSYEQYF. In DNA form, the CDR3 reads TGTGCCAGCAGTTATGTAACAGGGAGATCCTACGAGCAGTACTTC. The genes are TRBV28 and TRBJ2-7; perhaps TRBD1 as D (6 bases). CDR1 is MDHEN and CDR2 is SYDVKM in the germline V gene. CDR3 length: 15 residues. Trimming removed 4 bases at V and 1 base at J, with 14 bases between.

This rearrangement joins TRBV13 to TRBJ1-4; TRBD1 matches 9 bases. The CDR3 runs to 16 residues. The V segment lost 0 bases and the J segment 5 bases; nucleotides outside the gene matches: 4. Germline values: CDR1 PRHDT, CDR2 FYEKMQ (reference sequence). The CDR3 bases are TGTGCCAGCAGCTTAGGGGGACAGGGTTTAAATGAAAAACTGTTTTTT. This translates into CASSLGGQGLNEKLFF. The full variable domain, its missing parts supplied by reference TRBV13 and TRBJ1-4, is AAGVIQSPRHLIKEKRETATLKCYPIPRHDTVYWYQQGPGQDPQFLISFYEKMQSDKGSIPDRFSAQQFSDYHSELNMSSLELGDSALYFCASSLGGQGLNEKLFFGSGTQLSVL.

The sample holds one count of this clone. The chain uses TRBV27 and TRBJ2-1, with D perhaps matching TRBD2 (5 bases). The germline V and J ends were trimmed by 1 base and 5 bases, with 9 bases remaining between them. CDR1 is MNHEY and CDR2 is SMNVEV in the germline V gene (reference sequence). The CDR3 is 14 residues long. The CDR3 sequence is CASSLYTGNNEQFF. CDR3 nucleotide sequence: TGTGCCAGCAGTTTATATACGGGGAACAATGAGCAGTTCTTC.

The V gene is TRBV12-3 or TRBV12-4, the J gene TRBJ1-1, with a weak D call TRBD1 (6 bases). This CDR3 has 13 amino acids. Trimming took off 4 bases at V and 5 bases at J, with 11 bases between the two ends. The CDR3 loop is CASSWGGPTEAFF. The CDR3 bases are TGTGCCAGCAGTTGGGGGGGGCCTACTGAAGCTTTCTTT.

CDR3: CASSAGTDLNYGYTF. As DNA, the CDR3 is TGCGCCAGCAGCGCGGGGACGGATCTAAACTATGGCTACACCTTC. The rearrangement joins TRBV5-1 to TRBJ1-2; weak D call: TRBD1 (5 bases). Germline V gene sequence: CDR1 SGHRS, CDR2 YFSETQ. The CDR3 loop spans 15 amino acids. V dropped 4 bases and J dropped 2 bases, with 15 bases sitting between them.

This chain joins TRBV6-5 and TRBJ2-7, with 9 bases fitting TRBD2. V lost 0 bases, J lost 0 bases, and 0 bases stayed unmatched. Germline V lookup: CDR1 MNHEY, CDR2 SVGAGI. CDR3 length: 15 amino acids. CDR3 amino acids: CASSYSSGSSYEQYF. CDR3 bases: TGTGCCAGCAGTTACTCTAGCGGGAGCTCCTACGAGCAGTACTTC.

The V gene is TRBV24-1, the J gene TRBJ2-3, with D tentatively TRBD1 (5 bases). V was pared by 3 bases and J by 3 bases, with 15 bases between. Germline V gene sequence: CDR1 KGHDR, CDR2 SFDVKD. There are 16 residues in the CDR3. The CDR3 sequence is CATSDPPGNFTDTQYF. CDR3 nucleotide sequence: TGTGCCACCAGTGATCCCCCAGGGAATTTTACAGATACGCAGTATTTT.

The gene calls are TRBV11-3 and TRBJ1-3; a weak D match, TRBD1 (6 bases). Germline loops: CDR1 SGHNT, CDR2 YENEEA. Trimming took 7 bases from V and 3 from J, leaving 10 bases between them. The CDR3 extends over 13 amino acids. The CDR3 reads CASTTGSGNTIYF. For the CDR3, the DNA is TGTGCCAGCACCACAGGGAGTGGAAACACCATATATTTT. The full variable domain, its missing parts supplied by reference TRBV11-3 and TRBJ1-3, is EAGVVQSPRYKIIEKKQPVAFWCNPISGHNTLYWYLQNLGQGPELLIRYENEEAVDDSQLPKDRFSAERLKGVDSTLKIQPAELGDSAVYLCASTTGSGNTIYFGEGSWLTVV.

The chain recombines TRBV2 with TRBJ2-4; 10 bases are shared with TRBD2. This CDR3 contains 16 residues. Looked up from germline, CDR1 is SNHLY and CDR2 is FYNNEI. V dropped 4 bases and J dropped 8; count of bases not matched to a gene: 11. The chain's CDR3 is CASSAFSSGRGDIQYF. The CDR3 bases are TGTGCCAGCAGTGCTTTCTCTAGCGGGAGAGGAGACATTCAGTACTTC.

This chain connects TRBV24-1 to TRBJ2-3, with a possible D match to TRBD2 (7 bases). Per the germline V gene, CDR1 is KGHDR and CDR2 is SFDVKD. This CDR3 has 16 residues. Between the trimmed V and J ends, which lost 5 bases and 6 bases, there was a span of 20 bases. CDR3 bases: TGTGCCACCAGTGGTGAGCGGGGACACTCCTCGGATACGCAGTATTTT. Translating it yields CATSGERGHSSDTQYF.

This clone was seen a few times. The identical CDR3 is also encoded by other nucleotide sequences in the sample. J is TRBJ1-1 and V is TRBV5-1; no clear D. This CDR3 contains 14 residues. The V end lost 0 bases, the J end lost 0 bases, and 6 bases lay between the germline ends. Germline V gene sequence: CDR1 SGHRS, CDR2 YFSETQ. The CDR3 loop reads CASSLAAMNTEAFF. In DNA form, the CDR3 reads TGCGCCAGCAGCTTGGCTGCTATGAACACTGAAGCTTTCTTT.

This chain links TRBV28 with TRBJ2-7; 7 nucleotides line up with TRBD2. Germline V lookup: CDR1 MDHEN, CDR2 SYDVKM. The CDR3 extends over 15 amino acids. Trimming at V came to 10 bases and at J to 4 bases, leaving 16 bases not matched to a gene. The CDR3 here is CATTRSRAGSYEQYF. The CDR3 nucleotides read TGTGCCACTACCCGAAGCCGAGCGGGATCTTACGAGCAGTACTTC.

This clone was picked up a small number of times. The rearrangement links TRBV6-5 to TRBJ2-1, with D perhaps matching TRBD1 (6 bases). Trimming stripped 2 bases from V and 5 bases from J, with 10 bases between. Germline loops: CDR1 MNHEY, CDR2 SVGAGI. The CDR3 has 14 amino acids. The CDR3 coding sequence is TGTGCCAGCAGTTACGGGACACTTCACAATGAGCAGTTCTTC. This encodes CASSYGTLHNEQFF.

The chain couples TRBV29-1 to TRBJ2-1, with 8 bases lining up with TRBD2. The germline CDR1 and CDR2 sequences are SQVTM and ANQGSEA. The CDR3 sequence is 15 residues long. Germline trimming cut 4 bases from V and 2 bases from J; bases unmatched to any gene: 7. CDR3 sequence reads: CSVGSGLAPYNEQFF. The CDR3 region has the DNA TGCAGCGTTGGAAGCGGACTAGCTCCCTACAATGAGCAGTTCTTC.

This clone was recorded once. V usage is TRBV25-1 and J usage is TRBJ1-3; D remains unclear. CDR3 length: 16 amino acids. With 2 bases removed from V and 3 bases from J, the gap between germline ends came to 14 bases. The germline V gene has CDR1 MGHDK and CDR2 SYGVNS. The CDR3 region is CASSETVLLRGNTIYF. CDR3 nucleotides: TGTGCCAGCAGTGAAACAGTCCTCTTACGTGGAAACACCATATATTTT. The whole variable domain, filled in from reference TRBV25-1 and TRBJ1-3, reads EADIYQTPRYLVIGTGKKITLECSQTMGHDKMYWYQQDPGMELHLIHYSYGVNSTEKGDLSSESTVSRIRTEHFPLTLESARPSHTSQYLCASSETVLLRGNTIYFGEGSWLTVV.

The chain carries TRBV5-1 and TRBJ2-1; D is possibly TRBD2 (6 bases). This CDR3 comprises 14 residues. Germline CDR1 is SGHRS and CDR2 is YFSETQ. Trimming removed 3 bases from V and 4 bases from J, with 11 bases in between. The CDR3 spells CASSSGGTYNEQFF. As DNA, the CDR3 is TGCGCCAGCAGCTCGGGCGGGACTTACAATGAGCAGTTCTTC.

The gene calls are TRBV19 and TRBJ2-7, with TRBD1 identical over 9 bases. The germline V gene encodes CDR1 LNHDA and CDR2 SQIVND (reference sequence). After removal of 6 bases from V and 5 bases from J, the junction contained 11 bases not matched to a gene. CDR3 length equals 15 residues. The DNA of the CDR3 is TGTGCCAGTAGGAGCCCGGGACAGGGTATCAACGAGCAGTACTTC. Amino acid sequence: CASRSPGQGINEQYF.

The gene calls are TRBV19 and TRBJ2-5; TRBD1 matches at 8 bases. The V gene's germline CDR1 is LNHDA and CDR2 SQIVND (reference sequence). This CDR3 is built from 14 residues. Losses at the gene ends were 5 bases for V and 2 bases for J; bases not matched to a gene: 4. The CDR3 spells CASSLQGAQETQYF. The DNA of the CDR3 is TGTGCCAGTAGTTTGCAGGGGGCTCAAGAGACCCAGTACTTC.